Listed here are 28 T cell receptor beta chains from one sample, sequenced in a study of radiation and T cells in renal cell carcinoma (dated by TCRdb to between 2020 and 2021). Receptor libraries were prepared by the immunoSEQ multiplex PCR assay. TCRdb re-hosts the immuneACCESS table, in-frame sequences only. Its copies lack some clones; in the studies checked, an unresolved V gene accounts for under half of them, and the cause for the rest is not known. Within this sample are roughly 49,000 clones, with 80% of them counted one time only. Less than 30% of the sample rests with the top ten. This specimen's time point label, per the study, means: blood 2 weeks post-SBRT. In the paper's terms, the treatment or condition label means: 15 Gy SBRT to primary tumor, nephrectomy 4 weeks later. Material: blood, obtained from a patient whose treatment included radiotherapy and nephrectomy. All receptors come from a woman aged 70-85 years with renal cell carcinoma.

The chain couples TRBV6-5 to TRBJ1-5; possible D gene TRBD1, 5 bases. Trimming shortened V by 6 bases and J by 6 bases, and 15 bases separated the two germline ends. The CDR3 loop spans 14 amino acids. Germline V gene data show CDR1 as MNHEY and CDR2 as SVGAGI. CDR3 nucleotide sequence: TGTGCCAGCAGCCGAGGGTCGGGGGTTCAGCCCCAGCATTTT. It is translated as CASSRGSGVQPQHF.

The V gene is TRBV2, the J gene TRBJ2-7, with 7 positions matching TRBD1. The trim removed 4 bases at V and 6 bases at J, leaving 9 bases unmatched. The CDR3 sequence is 14 residues long. Germline V gene data show CDR1 as SNHLY and CDR2 as FYNNEI. The CDR3 loop reads CASSGRPGQREQYF. DNA of the CDR3: TGTGCCAGCAGTGGGCGACCGGGACAGCGCGAGCAGTACTTC.

The table lists this clone with a few counts. V gene TRBV30 combines with J gene TRBJ1-2, with D possibly TRBD1 on 5 matching bases. This CDR3 comprises 11 residues. Germline V gene lookup returns CDR1 GTSNPN and CDR2 SVGIG (reference sequence). Trimming took off 1 base at V and 7 bases at J, with 7 bases between the two ends. The CDR3 region has the DNA TGTGCCTGGAGTGCCGGGGGTGGCTACACCTTC. Translation gives CAWSAGGGYTF.

This clone came up once. CDR3 coding DNA: TGTGCCAGCAGCTTAGAAAGGGAAACTGAAGCTTTCTTT. Residues: CASSLERETEAFF. The chain has TRBV7-9 and TRBJ1-1, with D unclear. V lost 1 base and J 5 bases, leaving 8 bases between the germline ends. Germline-derived CDR1 and CDR2 are SEHNR and FQNEAQ (reference sequence). The CDR3 extends over 13 amino acids.

This chain connects TRBV4-2 to TRBJ1-1; D uncertain. There are 13 residues in the CDR3. Germline V gene data show CDR1 as LGHNA and CDR2 as YNFKEQ. V lost 1 base and J 12 bases, leaving 15 bases between the germline ends. CDR3: CASSQGGVDHPFF. The CDR3 nucleotides are TGTGCCAGCAGCCAAGGGGGTGTGGACCATCCTTTCTTT.

V gene TRBV7-3 combines with J gene TRBJ1-5; 7 bases are a match to TRBD1. This CDR3 is built from 13 residues. The germline gives CDR1 SGHTA, CDR2 FQGTGA. The J segment lost 7 bases and the V segment lost 5 bases, leaving 5 bases of the junction unmatched. This CDR3 is CASSIRQGQPQHF. DNA of the CDR3: TGTGCCAGCAGCATTAGACAGGGCCAGCCCCAGCATTTT.

The chain carries TRBV6-1 and TRBJ1-2; TRBD1 matches 8 bases. CDR3 length equals 14 residues. The V segment lost 1 base and the J segment 8 bases; nucleotides outside the gene matches: 6. In germline, CDR1 is MNHNS, CDR2 SASEGT. The CDR3 region has the DNA TGTGCCAGCAGTGAAGGCGCAGGGGGCGACGGCTACACCTTC. Encoded protein: CASSEGAGGDGYTF.

This chain joins TRBV6-6 and TRBJ1-1; the match to TRBD1 covers 7 bases. CDR1 and CDR2 from the germline V gene are MNHNY and SVGAGI (reference sequence). V gave up 6 bases and J gave up 8 bases; unmatched junction bases: 6. CDR3 length: 12 amino acids. The CDR3 spells CASSRGTEEAFF. The CDR3 nucleotides are TGTGCCAGCAGCCGAGGGACAGAGGAAGCTTTCTTT.

V is TRBV7-9 and J is TRBJ2-1; maybe TRBD2 (6 bases). V was clipped by 3 bases and J by 11 bases, with 17 bases between them. The CDR3 runs 14 residues. Per germline, CDR1 SEHNR and CDR2 FQNEAQ (reference sequence). The CDR3 loop is CASSFWGVTDQQFF. In DNA form, the CDR3 reads TGTGCCAGCAGCTTCTGGGGGGTTACAGACCAGCAGTTCTTC.

The J gene is TRBJ2-5, the V gene TRBV19; the D gene is possibly TRBD1 (6 bases). Germline V lookup: CDR1 LNHDA, CDR2 SQIVND (reference sequence). The CDR3 is 14 amino acids. Trimming stripped 4 bases from V and 5 bases from J, with 14 bases between. DNA for the CDR3: TGTGCCAGTAGTACCCAGACAGGCCGGGAGACCCAGTACTTC. Residues: CASSTQTGRETQYF.

This clone was seen a few times. V and J are TRBV19 and TRBJ2-1; D is possibly TRBD1 or TRBD2 (5 bases each). Trimming cost V 5 bases and J 9 bases, with 17 bases left between them. This CDR3 region has 14 residues. Germline values: CDR1 LNHDA, CDR2 SQIVND (reference sequence). CDR3 bases: TGTGCCAGTAGTTTGGGACCCAATTTGGGTGAGCAGTTCTTC. It is translated as CASSLGPNLGEQFF.

This clone has just one count. CDR3 sequence: CASSRPGQGARNTEAFF. The CDR3 nucleotides read TGTGCCAGCAGCCGTCCGGGACAGGGGGCTCGGAACACTGAAGCTTTCTTT. This rearrangement joins TRBV12-1 to TRBJ1-1; the table assigns TRBD1, which was not confirmed against the DNA. TRBV12-1 is a documented pseudogene. This CDR3 is 17 amino acids long.

The chain recombines TRBV18 with TRBJ2-7, with D perhaps being TRBD1 or TRBD2 (5 bases each). V was cut by 6 bases and J by 4 bases, with 13 bases left in between. The germline V gene has CDR1 KGHSH and CDR2 LQKENI. CDR3 size: 13 residues. The chain's CDR3 is CASSAMGDYEQYF. The CDR3 nucleotides read TGTGCCAGCTCGGCCATGGGGGATTACGAGCAGTACTTC.

The gene calls are TRBV5-1 and TRBJ2-7; 10 bases agree with TRBD2. The CDR3 runs 16 residues. Trimming at V came to 0 bases and at J to 3 bases, leaving 6 bases not matched to a gene. Germline V gene lookup returns CDR1 SGHRS and CDR2 YFSETQ. CDR3 sequence: CASSLAVAGGYYEQYF. CDR3 in DNA: TGCGCCAGCAGCTTGGCGGTAGCGGGAGGTTACTACGAGCAGTACTTC.

This chain connects TRBV4-2 to TRBJ2-3; D is uncertain. The germline V gene encodes CDR1 LGHNA and CDR2 YNFKEQ. The CDR3 loop spans 14 amino acids. Trimming took off 5 bases at V and 3 bases at J, with 12 bases between the two ends. CDR3 sequence: CASSEKLGTDTQYF. As DNA, the CDR3 is TGTGCCAGCAGCGAGAAGTTGGGAACAGATACGCAGTATTTT.

The chain joins TRBV6-1 to TRBJ1-5, with 7 nucleotides matching TRBD1. J gave up 3 bases and V 3 bases, and 5 bases lay outside the gene matches. Germline lookup yields CDR1 MNHNS and CDR2 SASEGT. This CDR3 has 15 amino acids. This CDR3 reads CASSETRGNNQPQHF. CDR3 DNA sequence: TGTGCCAGCAGTGAGACCAGGGGGAACAATCAGCCCCAGCATTTT.

The genes are TRBV6-5 and TRBJ2-7; 9 nucleotides match TRBD1. The CDR3 covers 14 residues. Germline V gene sequence: CDR1 MNHEY, CDR2 SVGAGI. With 6 bases clipped from V and 3 bases from J, the junction kept 6 bases outside the gene matches. The CDR3 coding sequence is TGTGCCAGCAGGCCCGGGACAGGGTTCTACGAGCAGTACTTC. It yields the protein CASRPGTGFYEQYF.

The chain has TRBV6-6 and TRBJ1-6; D gene uncertain. Germline CDR1 and CDR2: MNHNY and SVGAGI (reference sequence). The CDR3 totals 13 residues. Trimming left V 8 bases short and J 12 bases short, with 17 bases between. The CDR3 DNA reads TGTGCCAGCGGAGAGGTCTCGAAAGTACCCCTCCACTTT. As protein: CASGEVSKVPLHF.

Ten or more counts support this clone. The chain couples TRBV10-3 to TRBJ2-1; 7 positions agree with TRBD2. Trimming cost V 7 bases and J 2 bases; bases outside gene matches: 5. The CDR3 is 14 residues long. CDR1 and CDR2 (germline): ENHRY, SYGVKD. The CDR3 coding sequence is TGTGCCATCATGGGAGGGGATCCCTACAATGAGCAGTTCTTC. Amino acids: CAIMGGDPYNEQFF.

This clone was picked up many times. This rearrangement joins TRBV4-1 to TRBJ1-2; tentative D call: TRBD1 (6 bases). Germline V CDR1 and CDR2: MGHRA, YSYEKL. The CDR3 contains 14 residues. Trimming shortened V by 1 base and J by 4 bases, and 10 bases separated the two germline ends. DNA for the CDR3: TGCGCCAGCAGCCAAGCACAGGGTGCCTATGGCTACACCTTC. Protein sequence: CASSQAQGAYGYTF.

The chain couples TRBV11-2 to TRBJ2-3, with D maybe TRBD2 (6 bases). The CDR3 is made up of 16 amino acids. V was trimmed by 4 bases and J by 3 bases, leaving 17 bases between them. Germline CDR1 is SGHAT and CDR2 is FQNNGV. The CDR3 DNA is TGTGCCAGCAGCTACCGCGGGCGGGAACGAACAGATACGCAGTATTTT. This sequence encodes CASSYRGRERTDTQYF.

As regards this clone: The sample has other DNA sequences that encode this CDR3 too. The chain employs TRBV5-1 and TRBJ2-5; 11 bases are shared with TRBD2. V lost 5 bases, J lost 4 bases, and 4 bases stayed unmatched. Germline CDR1 and CDR2: SGHRS and YFSETQ. This CDR3 has 14 residues. DNA of the CDR3: TGCGCCAGCAGTCTCGGGACTAGCGGAGAGACCCAGTACTTC. It encodes CASSLGTSGETQYF.

V gene TRBV7-6 combines with J gene TRBJ2-2; 8 bases line up with TRBD2. Per germline, CDR1 SGHVS and CDR2 FNYEAQ. CDR3 length: 16 residues. V lost 1 base, J lost 5 bases, and 6 bases stayed unmatched. CDR3 protein: CASSLGSGGGTGELFF. The CDR3 region has the DNA TGTGCCAGCAGCTTAGGGAGCGGGGGAGGAACCGGGGAGCTGTTTTTT.

The V gene is TRBV29-1, the J gene TRBJ2-7, with 8 bases lining up with TRBD2. With V trimmed by 1 base and J by 0 bases, 5 bases remained unmatched. CDR3 size: 15 residues. The germline V gene encodes CDR1 SQVTM and CDR2 ANQGSEA. Here the CDR3 reads CSVEGTSKSSYEQYF. The CDR3 bases are TGCAGCGTTGAAGGGACTAGCAAGAGCTCCTACGAGCAGTACTTC.

The chain carries TRBV7-2 and TRBJ1-4, with TRBD1 matching 7 bases. Germline V gene data show CDR1 as SGHTA and CDR2 as FQGNSA. This CDR3 has 16 amino acids. The ends lost 2 bases at V and 3 bases at J; junction bases unmatched: 6. The DNA for the CDR3 is TGTGCCAGCAGCTTAACGGGGGGACAGTCTAATGAAAAACTGTTTTTT. Amino acids: CASSLTGGQSNEKLFF.

The chain uses TRBV5-1 and TRBJ2-5; maybe TRBD2 (5 bases). Germline assignment: CDR1 SGHRS and CDR2 YFSETQ. CDR3 length: 15 amino acids. Trimming pared 0 bases from V and 5 bases from J, leaving 14 bases between. CDR3 amino acids: CASSLAGVVRETQYF. Here the CDR3 DNA reads TGCGCCAGCAGCTTGGCCGGGGTTGTTCGGGAGACCCAGTACTTC.

This clone showed up just a few times. The chain employs TRBV7-9 and TRBJ2-7; D is ambiguous. This CDR3 region has 14 residues. V was trimmed by 1 base and J by 1 base, leaving 8 bases between them. Germline V lookup: CDR1 SEHNR, CDR2 FQNEAQ (reference sequence). The CDR3 protein is CASSLGRQSYEQYF. CDR3 nucleotide sequence: TGTGCCAGCAGCTTAGGTAGGCAATCCTACGAGCAGTACTTC.

This chain joins TRBV9 and TRBJ2-7; D unclear. The CDR3 sequence is 14 residues long. The V and J ends lost 0 bases and 3 bases respectively, with 10 bases between them. In germline, CDR1 is SGDLS, CDR2 YYNGEE. CDR3 region: CASSVEFGDYEQYF. The CDR3 DNA reads TGTGCCAGCAGCGTAGAGTTCGGTGACTACGAGCAGTACTTC.